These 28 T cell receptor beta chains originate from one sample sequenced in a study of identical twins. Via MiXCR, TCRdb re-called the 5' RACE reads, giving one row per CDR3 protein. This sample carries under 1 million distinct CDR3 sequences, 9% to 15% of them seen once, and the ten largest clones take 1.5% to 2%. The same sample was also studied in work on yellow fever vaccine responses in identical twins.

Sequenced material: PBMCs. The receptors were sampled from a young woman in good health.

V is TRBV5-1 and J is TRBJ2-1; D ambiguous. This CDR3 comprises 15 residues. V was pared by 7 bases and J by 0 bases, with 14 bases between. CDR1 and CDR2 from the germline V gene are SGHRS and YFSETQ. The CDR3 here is CASGLDGVSYNEQFF. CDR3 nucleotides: TGCGCCAGCGGGCTCGACGGAGTCTCCTACAATGAGCAGTTCTTC.

CDR3 DNA: TGTGCCAGCAGCCAAGATTTGAGTGTCACCGGGGAGCTGTTTTTT. It codes for CASSQDLSVTGELFF. This chain links TRBV3-1 with TRBJ2-2, with D unclear. V was trimmed by 0 bases and J by 4 bases, leaving 9 bases between them. The CDR3 totals 15 residues. The germline V gene has CDR1 LGHDT and CDR2 YNNKEL (reference sequence).

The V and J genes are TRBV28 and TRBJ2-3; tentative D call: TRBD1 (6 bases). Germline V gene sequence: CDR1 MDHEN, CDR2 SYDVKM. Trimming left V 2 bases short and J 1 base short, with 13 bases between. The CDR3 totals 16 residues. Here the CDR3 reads CASSLTLGAGTDTQYF. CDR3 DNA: TGTGCCAGCAGTTTAACGCTGGGGGCAGGCACAGATACGCAGTATTTT.

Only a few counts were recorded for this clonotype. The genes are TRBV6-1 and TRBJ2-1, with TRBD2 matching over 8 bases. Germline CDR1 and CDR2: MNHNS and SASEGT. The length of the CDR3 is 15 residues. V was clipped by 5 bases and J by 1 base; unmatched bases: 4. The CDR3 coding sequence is TGTGCCAGCAGTCGGACTAGCCAATCCTACAATGAGCAGTTCTTC. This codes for CASSRTSQSYNEQFF.

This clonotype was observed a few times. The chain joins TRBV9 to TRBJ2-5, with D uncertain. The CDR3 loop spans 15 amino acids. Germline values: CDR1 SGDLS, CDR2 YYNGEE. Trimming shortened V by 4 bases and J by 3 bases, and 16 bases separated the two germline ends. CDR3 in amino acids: CASSSSGPAEETQYF. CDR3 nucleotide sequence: TGTGCCAGCAGCTCCTCGGGTCCGGCGGAAGAGACCCAGTACTTC. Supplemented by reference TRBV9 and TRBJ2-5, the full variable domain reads DSGVTQTPKHLITATGQRVTLRCSPRSGDLSVYWYQQSLDQGLQFLIQYYNGEERAKGNILERFSAQQFPDLHSELNLSSLELGDSALYFCASSSSGPAEETQYFGPGTRLLVL.

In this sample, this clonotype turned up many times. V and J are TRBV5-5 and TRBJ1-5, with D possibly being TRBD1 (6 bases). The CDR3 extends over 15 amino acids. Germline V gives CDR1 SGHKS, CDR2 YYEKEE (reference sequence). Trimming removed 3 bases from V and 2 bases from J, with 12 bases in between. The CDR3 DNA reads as TGTGCCAGCAGCTGGGACATAGGGGGCAATCAGCCCCAGCATTTT. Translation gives CASSWDIGGNQPQHF.

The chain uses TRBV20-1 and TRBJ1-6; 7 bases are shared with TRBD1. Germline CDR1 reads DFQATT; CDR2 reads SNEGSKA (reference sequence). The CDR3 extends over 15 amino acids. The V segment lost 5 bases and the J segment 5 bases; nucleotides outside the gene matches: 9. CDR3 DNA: TGCAGTGCTTATACCGGGACAGATAATAATTCACCCCTCCACTTT. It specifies CSAYTGTDNNSPLHF.

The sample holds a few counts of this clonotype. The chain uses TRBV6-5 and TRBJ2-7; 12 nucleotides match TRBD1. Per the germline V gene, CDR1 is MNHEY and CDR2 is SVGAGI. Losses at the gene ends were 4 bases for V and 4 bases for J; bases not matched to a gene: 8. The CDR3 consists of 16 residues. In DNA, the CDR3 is TGTGCCAGCAGTTTCCTTGGGGGACAGGGGGCATACGAGCAGTACTTC. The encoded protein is CASSFLGGQGAYEQYF.

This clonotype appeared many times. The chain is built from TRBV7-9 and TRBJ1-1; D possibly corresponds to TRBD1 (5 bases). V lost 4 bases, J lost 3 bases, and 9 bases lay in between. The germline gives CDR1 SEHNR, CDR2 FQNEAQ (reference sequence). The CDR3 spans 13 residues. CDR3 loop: CASSSSGDTEAFF. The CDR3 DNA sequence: TGTGCCAGCAGCTCCTCGGGGGACACTGAAGCTTTCTTT.

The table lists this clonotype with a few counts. The DNA of the CDR3 is TGCGCCAGCAGCTTTCAAATACAGGGCCTCCAGAGCTCTGGGGCCAACGTCCTGACTTTC. This translates into CASSFQIQGLQSSGANVLTF. The V call is TRBV5-1, the J call TRBJ2-6; TRBD1 is a possible D gene (6 bases). Germline assignment: CDR1 SGHRS and CDR2 YFSETQ. Trimming took off 2 bases at V and 0 bases at J, with 21 bases between the two ends. The CDR3 extends over 20 amino acids.

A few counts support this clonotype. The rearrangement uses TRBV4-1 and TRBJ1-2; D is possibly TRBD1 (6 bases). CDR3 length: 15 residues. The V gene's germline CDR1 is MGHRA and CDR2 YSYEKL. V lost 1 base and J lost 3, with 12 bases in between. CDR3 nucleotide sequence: TGCGCCAGCAGCCAAGTGGGGGGCATAGACTATGGCTACACCTTC. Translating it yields CASSQVGGIDYGYTF.

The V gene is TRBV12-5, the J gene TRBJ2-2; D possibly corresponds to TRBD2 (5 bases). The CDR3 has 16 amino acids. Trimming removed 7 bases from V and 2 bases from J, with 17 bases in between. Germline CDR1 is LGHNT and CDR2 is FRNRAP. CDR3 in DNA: TGTGCTAGTGCCCTCGCCCAGCGGATAAACACCGGGGAGCTGTTTTTT. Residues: CASALAQRINTGELFF.

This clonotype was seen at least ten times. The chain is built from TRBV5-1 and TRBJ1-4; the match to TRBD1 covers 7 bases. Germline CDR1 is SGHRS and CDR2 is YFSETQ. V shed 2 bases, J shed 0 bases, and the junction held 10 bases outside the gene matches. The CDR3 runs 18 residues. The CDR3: CASSFGRGETTTNEKLFF. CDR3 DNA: TGCGCCAGCAGCTTTGGCAGGGGGGAGACAACAACTAATGAAAAACTGTTTTTT.

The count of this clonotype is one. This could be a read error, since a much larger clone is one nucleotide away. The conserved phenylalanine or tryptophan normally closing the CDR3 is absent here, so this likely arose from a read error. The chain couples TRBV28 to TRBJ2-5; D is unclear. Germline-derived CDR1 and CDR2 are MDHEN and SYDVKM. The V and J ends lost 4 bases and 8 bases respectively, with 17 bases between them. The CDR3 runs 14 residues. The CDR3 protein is CASSSSTLRGTQYS. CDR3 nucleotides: TGTGCCAGCAGTTCGTCCACACTACGAGGAACCCAGTACTCC.

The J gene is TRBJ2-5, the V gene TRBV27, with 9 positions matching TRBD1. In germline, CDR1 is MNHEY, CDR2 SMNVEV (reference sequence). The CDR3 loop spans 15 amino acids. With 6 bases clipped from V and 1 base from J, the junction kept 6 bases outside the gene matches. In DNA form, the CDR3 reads TGTGCCAGCAGCCGAATGACAGGGGGCCAAGAGACCCAGTACTTC. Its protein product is CASSRMTGGQETQYF.

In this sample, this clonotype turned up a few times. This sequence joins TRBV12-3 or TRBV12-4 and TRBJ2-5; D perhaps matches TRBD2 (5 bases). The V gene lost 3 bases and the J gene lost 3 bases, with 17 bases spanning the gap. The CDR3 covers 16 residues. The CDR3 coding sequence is TGTGCCAGCAGTTTTCGGGGTTTGGGGTCCAAAGAGACCCAGTACTTC. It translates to CASSFRGLGSKETQYF.

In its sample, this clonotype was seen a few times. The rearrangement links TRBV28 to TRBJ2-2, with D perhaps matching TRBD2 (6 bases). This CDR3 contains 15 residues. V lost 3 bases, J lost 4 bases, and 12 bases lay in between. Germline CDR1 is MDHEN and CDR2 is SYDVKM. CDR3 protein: CASSFGSDFTGELFF. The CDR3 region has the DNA TGTGCCAGCAGTTTCGGGAGCGACTTCACCGGGGAGCTGTTTTTT.

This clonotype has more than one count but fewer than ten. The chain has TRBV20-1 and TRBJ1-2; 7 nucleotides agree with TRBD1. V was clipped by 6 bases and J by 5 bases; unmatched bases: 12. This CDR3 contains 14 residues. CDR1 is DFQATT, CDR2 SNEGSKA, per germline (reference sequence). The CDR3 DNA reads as TGCAGTGCCTGGGGACAGCGCTACACTTATGGCTACACCTTC. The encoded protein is CSAWGQRYTYGYTF.

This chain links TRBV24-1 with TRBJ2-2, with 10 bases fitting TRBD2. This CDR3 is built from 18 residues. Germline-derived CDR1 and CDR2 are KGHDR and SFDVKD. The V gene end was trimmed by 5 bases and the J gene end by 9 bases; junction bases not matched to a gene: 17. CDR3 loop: CATSGPRPQLTSGRELFF. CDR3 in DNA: TGTGCCACCAGTGGCCCCAGACCCCAATTGACTAGCGGGCGGGAGCTGTTTTTT.

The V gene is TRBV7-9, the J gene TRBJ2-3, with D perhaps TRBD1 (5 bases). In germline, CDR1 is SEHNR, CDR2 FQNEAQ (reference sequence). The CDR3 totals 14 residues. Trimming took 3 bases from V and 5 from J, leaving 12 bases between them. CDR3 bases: TGTGCCAGCAGCTTTAGGGGTCTGGGAGATACGCAGTATTTT. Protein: CASSFRGLGDTQYF.

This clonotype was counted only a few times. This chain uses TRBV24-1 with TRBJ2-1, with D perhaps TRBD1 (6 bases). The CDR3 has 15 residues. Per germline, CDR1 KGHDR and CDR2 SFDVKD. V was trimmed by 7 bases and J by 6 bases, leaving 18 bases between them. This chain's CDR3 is CATSGPGANSNEQFF. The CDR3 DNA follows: TGTGCCACCAGCGGCCCAGGGGCCAACTCCAATGAGCAGTTCTTC.

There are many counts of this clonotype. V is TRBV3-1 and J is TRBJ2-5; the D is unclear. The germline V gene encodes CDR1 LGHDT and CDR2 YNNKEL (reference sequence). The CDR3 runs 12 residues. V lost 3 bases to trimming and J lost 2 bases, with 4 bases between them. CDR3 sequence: CASSQIQETQYF. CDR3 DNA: TGTGCCAGCAGCCAGATACAAGAGACCCAGTACTTC.

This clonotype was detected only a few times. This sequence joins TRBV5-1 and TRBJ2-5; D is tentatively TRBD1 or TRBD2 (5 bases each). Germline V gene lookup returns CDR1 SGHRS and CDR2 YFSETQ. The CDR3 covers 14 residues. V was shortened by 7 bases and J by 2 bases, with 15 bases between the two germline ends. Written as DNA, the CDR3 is TGCGCCAGCCGTCGGGACCTGGGACAAGAGACCCAGTACTTC. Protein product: CASRRDLGQETQYF.

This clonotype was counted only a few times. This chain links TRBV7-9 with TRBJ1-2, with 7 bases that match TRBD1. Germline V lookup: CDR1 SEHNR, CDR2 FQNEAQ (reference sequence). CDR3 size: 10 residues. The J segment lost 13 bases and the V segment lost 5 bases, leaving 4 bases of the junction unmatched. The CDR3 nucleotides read TGTGCCAGCAGCGAGAACAGGGGCACCTTC. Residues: CASSENRGTF. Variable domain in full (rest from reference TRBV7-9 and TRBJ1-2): DTGVSQNPRHKITKRGQNVTFRCDPISEHNRLYWYRQTLGQGPEFLTYFQNEAQLEKSRLLSDRFSAERPKGSFSTLEIQRTEQGDSAMYLCASSENRGTFGSGTRLTVV.

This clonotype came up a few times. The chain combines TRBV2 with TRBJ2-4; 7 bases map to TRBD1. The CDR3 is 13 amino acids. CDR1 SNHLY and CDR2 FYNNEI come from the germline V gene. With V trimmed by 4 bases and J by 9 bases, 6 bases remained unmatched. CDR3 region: CASSGGQLSIQYF. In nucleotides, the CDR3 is TGTGCCAGCAGTGGGGGACAGCTCAGCATTCAGTACTTC.

The CDR3 region is CASSELKNTEAFF. Written as DNA, the CDR3 is TGTGCCAGCAGTGAACTTAAGAACACTGAAGCTTTCTTT. This chain joins TRBV6-1 and TRBJ1-1, with no clear D. Germline loops: CDR1 MNHNS, CDR2 SASEGT. The CDR3 runs 13 residues. The germline V and J ends were trimmed by 2 bases and 1 base, with 5 bases remaining between them.

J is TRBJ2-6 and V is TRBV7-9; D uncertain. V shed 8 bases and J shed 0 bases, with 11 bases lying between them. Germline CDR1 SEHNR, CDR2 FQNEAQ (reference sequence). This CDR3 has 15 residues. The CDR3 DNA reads TGTGCCAGCTGGGTGGGGAACTCTGGGGCCAACGTCCTGACTTTC. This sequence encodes CASWVGNSGANVLTF.

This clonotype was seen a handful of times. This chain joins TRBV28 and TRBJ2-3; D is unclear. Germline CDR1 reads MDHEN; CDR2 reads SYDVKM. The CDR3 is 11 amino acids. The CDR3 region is CEVGSTDTQYF. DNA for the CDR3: TGTGAAGTCGGGAGCACAGATACGCAGTATTTT.